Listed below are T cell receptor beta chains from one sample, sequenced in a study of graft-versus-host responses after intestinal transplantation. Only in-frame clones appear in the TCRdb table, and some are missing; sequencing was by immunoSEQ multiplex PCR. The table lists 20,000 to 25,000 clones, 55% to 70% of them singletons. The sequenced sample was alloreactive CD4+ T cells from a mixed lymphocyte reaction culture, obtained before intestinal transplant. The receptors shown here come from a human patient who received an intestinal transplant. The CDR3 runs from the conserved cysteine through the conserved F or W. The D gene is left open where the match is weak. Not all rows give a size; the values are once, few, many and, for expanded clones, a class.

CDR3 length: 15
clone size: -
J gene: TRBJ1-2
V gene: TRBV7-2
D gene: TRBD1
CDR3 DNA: TGTGCCAGCAGCCCCGGGACAGCAACTAACTATGGCTACACCTTC
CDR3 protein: CASSPGTATNYGYTF

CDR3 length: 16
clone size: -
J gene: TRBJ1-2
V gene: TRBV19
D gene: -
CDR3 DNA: TGTGCCAGTAGTACCTCCCGACAGACCAAGAACTATGGCTACACCTTC
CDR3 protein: CASSTSRQTKNYGYTF

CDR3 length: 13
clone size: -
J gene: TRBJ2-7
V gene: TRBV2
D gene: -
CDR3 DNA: TGTGCCAGCACCCGGACTAACCTCCCTGGGCAGTACTTC
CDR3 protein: CASTRTNLPGQYF

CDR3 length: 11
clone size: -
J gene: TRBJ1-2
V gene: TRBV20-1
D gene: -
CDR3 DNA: TGCAGTGCCTCCACAGGCTATGGCTACACCTTC
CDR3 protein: CSASTGYGYTF

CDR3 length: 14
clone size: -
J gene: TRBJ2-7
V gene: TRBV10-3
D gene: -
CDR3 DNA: TGTGCCATCAGTGAGCCTACAGGGAGCTACGAGCAGTACTTC
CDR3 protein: CAISEPTGSYEQYF

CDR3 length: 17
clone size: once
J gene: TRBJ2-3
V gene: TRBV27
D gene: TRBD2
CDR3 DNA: TGTGCCAGCAGTACCCCGGGAGCGGGAGGACTCACAGATACGCAGTATTTT
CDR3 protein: CASSTPGAGGLTDTQYF

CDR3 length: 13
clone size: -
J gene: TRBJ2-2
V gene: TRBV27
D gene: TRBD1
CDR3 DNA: TGTGCCAGCAGGAGACAGGGGGCCGGGGAGCTGTTTTTT
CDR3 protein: CASRRQGAGELFF

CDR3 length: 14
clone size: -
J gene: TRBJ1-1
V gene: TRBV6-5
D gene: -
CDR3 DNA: TGTGCCAGCACCCGCACAGGAACGGGCACTGAAGCTTTCTTT
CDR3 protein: CASTRTGTGTEAFF

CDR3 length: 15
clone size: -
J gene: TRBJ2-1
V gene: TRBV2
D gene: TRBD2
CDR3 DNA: TGTGCCAGCAGTGAATTTAGCGGGGGACACAATGAGCAGTTCTTC
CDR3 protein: CASSEFSGGHNEQFF

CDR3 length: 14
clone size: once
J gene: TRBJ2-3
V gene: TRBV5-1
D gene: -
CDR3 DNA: TGCGCCAGCAGCTTTGGGGCTAGCACAGATACGCAGTATTTT
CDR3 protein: CASSFGASTDTQYF

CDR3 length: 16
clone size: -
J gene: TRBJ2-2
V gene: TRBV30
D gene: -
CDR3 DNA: TGTGCCTGGGCCCCACTCGGTTTCGCGAACACCGGGGAGCTGTTTTTT
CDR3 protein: CAWAPLGFANTGELFF

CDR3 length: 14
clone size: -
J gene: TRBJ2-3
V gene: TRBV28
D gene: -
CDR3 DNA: TGTGCCAGCAGTCGGGAAGGGAGCACAGATACGCAGTATTTT
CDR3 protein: CASSREGSTDTQYF

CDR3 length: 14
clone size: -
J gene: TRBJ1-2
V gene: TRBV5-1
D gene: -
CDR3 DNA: TGCGCCAGCAGCCCCGAATGGGCGGGGCGAGGCTACACCTTC
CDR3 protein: CASSPEWAGRGYTF

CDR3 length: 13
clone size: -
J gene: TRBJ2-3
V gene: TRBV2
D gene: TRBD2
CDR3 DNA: TGTGCCAGCAGTCTCGGGGGGGCAGATACGCAGTATTTT
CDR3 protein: CASSLGGADTQYF

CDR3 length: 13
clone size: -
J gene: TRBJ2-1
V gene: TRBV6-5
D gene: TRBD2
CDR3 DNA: TGTGCCAGCAGGCCCCTAGCGGGAGCTGAGCAGTTCTTC
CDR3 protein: CASRPLAGAEQFF

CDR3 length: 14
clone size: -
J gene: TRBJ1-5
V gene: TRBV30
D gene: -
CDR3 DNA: TGTGCCTGGAGTGTACGCAGGGATGGTCAGCCCCAGCATTTT
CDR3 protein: CAWSVRRDGQPQHF

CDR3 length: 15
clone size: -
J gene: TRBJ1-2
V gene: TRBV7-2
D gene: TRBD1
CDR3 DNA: TGTGCCAGCAGCTTAGGGGCAGGGGGATTCTATGGCTACACCTTC
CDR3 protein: CASSLGAGGFYGYTF

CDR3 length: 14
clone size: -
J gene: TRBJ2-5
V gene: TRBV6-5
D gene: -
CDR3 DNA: TGTGCCAGCAGTTACTCTCGGGTACGGGAGACCCAGTACTTC
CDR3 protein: CASSYSRVRETQYF

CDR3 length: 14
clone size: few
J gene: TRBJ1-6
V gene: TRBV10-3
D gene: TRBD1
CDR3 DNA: TGTGCCATCAGTGAGACGCTTGACAGGGGTACCCTCCACTTT
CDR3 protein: CAISETLDRGTLHF

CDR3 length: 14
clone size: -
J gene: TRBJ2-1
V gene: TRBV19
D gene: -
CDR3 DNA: TGTGCCAGTAGGCGGGACAGCTCCTACAATGAGCAGTTCTTC
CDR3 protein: CASRRDSSYNEQFF

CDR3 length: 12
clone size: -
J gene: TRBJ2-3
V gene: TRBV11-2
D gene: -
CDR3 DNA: TGTGCCAGCAGCTTAGCCCAGAATACGCAGTATTTT
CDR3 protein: CASSLAQNTQYF

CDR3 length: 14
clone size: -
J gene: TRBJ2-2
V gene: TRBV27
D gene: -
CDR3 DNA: TGTGCCAGCAGTAATCCCCGGGATGGGGGGGAGCTGTTTTTT
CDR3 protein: CASSNPRDGGELFF

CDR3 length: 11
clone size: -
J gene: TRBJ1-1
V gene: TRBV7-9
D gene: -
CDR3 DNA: TGTGCCAGCAGCTTACAGGGTGTCGCTTTCTTT
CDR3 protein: CASSLQGVAFF

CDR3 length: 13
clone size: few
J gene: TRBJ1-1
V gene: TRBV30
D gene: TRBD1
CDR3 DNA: TGTGCCTGGACCGGACAGGGGGGATCTGAAGCTTTCTTT
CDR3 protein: CAWTGQGGSEAFF

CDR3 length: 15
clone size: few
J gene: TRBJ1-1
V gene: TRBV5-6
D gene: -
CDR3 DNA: TGTGCCAGCAGCTTCTCCCAGGGATGGGTCACTGAAGCTTTCTTT
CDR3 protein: CASSFSQGWVTEAFF